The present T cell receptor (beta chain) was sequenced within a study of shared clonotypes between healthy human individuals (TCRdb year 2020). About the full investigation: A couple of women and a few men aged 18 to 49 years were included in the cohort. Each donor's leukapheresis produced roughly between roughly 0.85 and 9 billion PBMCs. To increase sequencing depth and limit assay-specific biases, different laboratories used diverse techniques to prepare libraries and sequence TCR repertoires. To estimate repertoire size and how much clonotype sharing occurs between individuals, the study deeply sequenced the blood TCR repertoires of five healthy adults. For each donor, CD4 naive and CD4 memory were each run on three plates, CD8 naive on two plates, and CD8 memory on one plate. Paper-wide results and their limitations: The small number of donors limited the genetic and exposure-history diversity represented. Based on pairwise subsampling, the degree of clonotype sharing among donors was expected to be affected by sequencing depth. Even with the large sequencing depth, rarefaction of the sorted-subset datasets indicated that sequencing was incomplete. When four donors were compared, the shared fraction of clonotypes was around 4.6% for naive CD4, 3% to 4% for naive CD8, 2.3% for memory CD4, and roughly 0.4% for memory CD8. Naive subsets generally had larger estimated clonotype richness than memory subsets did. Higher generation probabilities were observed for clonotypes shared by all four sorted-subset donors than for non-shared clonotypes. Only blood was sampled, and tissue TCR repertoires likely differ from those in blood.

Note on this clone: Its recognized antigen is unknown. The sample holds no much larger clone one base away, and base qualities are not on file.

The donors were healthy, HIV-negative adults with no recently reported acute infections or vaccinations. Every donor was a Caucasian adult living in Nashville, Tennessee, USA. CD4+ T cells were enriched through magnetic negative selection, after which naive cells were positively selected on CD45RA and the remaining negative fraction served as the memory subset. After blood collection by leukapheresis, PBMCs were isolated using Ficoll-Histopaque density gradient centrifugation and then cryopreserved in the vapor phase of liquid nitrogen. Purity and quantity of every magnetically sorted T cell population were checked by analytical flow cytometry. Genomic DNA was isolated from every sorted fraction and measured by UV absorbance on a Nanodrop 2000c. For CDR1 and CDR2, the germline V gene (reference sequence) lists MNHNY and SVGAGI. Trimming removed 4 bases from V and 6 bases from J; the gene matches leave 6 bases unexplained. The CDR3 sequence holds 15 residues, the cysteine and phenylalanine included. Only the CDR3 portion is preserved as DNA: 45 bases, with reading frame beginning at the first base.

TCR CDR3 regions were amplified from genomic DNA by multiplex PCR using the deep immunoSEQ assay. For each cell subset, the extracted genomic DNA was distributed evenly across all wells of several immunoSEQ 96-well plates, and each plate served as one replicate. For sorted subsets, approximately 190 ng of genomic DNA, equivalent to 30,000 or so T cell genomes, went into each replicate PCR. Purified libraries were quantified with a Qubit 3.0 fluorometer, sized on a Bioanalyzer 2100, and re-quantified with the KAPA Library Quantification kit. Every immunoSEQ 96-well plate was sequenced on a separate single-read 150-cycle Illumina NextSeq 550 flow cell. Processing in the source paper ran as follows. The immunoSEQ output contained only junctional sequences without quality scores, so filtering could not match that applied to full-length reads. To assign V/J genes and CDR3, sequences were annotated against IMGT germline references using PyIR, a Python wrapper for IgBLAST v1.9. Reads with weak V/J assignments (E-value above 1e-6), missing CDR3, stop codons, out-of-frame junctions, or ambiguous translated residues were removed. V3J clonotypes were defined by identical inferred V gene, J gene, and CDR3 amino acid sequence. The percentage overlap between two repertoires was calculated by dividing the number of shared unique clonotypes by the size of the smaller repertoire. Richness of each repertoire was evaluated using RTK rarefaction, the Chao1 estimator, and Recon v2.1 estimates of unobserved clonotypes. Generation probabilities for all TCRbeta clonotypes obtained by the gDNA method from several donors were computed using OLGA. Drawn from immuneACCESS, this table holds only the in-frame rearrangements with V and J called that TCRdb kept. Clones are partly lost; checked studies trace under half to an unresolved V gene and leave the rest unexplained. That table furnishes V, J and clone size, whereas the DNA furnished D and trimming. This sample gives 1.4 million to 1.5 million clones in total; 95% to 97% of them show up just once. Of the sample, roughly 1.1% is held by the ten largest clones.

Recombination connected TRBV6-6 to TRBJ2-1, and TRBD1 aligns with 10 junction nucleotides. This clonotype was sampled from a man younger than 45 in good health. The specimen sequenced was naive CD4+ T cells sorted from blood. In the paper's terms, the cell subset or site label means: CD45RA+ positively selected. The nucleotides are TGTGCCAGCAGTTCGACAGGGGGCTTAATCAATGAGCAGTTCTTC. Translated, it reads CASSSTGGLINEQFF.